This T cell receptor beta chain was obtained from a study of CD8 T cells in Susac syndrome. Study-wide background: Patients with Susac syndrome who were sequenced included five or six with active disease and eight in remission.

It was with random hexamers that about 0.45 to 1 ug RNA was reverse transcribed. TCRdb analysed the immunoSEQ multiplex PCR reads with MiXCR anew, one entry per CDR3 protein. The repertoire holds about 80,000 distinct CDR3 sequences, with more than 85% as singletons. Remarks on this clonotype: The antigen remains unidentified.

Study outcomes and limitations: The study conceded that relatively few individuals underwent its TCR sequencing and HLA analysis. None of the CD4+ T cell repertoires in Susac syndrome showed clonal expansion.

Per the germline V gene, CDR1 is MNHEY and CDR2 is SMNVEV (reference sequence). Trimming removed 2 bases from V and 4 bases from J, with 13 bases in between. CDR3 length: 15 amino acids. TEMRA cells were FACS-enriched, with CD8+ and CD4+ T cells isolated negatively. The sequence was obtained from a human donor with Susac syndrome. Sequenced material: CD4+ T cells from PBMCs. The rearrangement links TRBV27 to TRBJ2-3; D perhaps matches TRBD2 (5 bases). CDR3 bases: TGTGCCAGCAGTTTAGGTCGGGGTTTGGCAGATACGCAGTATTTT. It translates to CASSLGRGLADTQYF.